This TCR beta chain was recovered during a study of shared clonotypes between healthy human individuals. Study conclusions and caveats: Non-shared clonotypes showed lower generation probabilities than clonotypes common to all four donors.

In the case of this clone: Its antigen is not known.

The method was immunoSEQ multiplex PCR; TCRdb's version includes in-frame clones alone and lacks a portion of them. This table has about 2 million clones, roughly 96% appearing once. CDR3 length: 16 residues. Trimming cost V 3 bases and J 1 base, with 13 bases left between them. Germline V gives CDR1 SGHVS, CDR2 FNYEAQ. The J gene is TRBJ1-5, the V gene TRBV7-6; D call uncertain. Specimen: naive CD4+ T cells sorted from blood. The subset is: CD45RA+ positively selected. The clonotype originates from a man younger than 35 in good health. The CDR3: CASSFGVGASNQPQHF. CDR3 nucleotide sequence: TGTGCCAGCAGCTTCGGTGTCGGCGCCAGCAATCAGCCCCAGCATTTT.